This is a list of T cell receptor beta chains from one sample in a study of T cells in Graves' hyperthyroidism and ophthalmopathy. MiXCR, applied by TCRdb to the multiplex PCR reads, yields one record per CDR3 protein. The table shows some 370,000 distinct CDR3 sequences, with about a sixth occurring only once. Material: blood. The receptors originated from a woman aged 25 to 39 with Graves' hyperthyroidism that later progressed to Graves' ophthalmopathy. Both conserved end residues are part of each CDR3. Each record gives: clone size, D gene, J gene, V gene, CDR3 protein, CDR3 DNA. A D gene is named only where the DNA matches it firmly. Size values are once, few and many counts, or a class for expanded clones, and some rows have none.

clone size: many
D gene: TRBD1
J gene: TRBJ2-1
V gene: TRBV12-3/TRBV12-4
CDR3 protein: CASSGPPGTGNEQFF
CDR3 DNA: TGTGCCAGCAGCGGACCCCCTGGGACAGGCAATGAGCAGTTCTTC

clone size: many
D gene: .
J gene: TRBJ2-2
V gene: TRBV12-3/TRBV12-4
CDR3 protein: CASSLFRVNTGELFF
CDR3 DNA: TGTGCCAGCAGTTTATTCAGGGTGAACACCGGGGAGCTGTTTTTT

clone size: .
D gene: TRBD2
J gene: TRBJ2-7
V gene: TRBV12-3/TRBV12-4
CDR3 protein: CASSPGLAGGYEQYF
CDR3 DNA: TGTGCCAGCAGCCCCGGACTAGCGGGGGGCTACGAGCAGTACTTC

clone size: .
D gene: .
J gene: TRBJ1-1
V gene: TRBV25-1
CDR3 protein: CASSLLPSGTEAFF
CDR3 DNA: TGTGCCAGCTCGTTACTACCTTCGGGCACTGAAGCTTTCTTT

clone size: once
D gene: .
J gene: TRBJ1-1
V gene: TRBV7-9
CDR3 protein: CASSLVGRNTEAFF
CDR3 DNA: TGTGCCAGCAGCTTAGTCGGAAGGAACACTGAAGCTTTCTTT

clone size: .
D gene: .
J gene: TRBJ1-3
V gene: TRBV12-3/TRBV12-4
CDR3 protein: CASSQETTGYSGNTIYF
CDR3 DNA: TGTGCCAGCAGCCAAGAAACAACAGGTTACTCTGGAAACACCATATATTTT

clone size: many
D gene: .
J gene: TRBJ1-3
V gene: TRBV11-2
CDR3 protein: CASSLALAGNTIYF
CDR3 DNA: TGTGCCAGCAGCTTAGCCCTAGCTGGAAACACCATATATTTT

clone size: many
D gene: .
J gene: TRBJ2-1
V gene: TRBV14
CDR3 protein: CASSQDHSSYNEQFF
CDR3 DNA: TGTGCCAGCAGCCAAGATCACAGTTCCTACAATGAGCAGTTCTTC

clone size: many
D gene: .
J gene: TRBJ1-1
V gene: TRBV27
CDR3 protein: CASSFGPPGTFF
CDR3 DNA: TGTGCCAGCAGTTTCGGGCCACCCGGTACTTTCTTT

clone size: few
D gene: .
J gene: TRBJ2-5
V gene: TRBV5-1
CDR3 protein: CASRRGFGQETQYF
CDR3 DNA: TGCGCCAGCCGGAGGGGGTTCGGGCAAGAGACCCAGTACTTC

clone size: few
D gene: TRBD2
J gene: TRBJ2-3
V gene: TRBV20-1
CDR3 protein: CSAHLAAPDTQYF
CDR3 DNA: TGCAGTGCTCATCTAGCGGCCCCGGATACGCAGTATTTT

clone size: many
D gene: TRBD1
J gene: TRBJ1-1
V gene: TRBV6-1
CDR3 protein: CASSPRTGRVTEAFF
CDR3 DNA: TGTGCCAGCAGCCCCCGGACAGGGAGGGTCACTGAAGCTTTCTTT

clone size: .
D gene: .
J gene: TRBJ2-6
V gene: TRBV6-1
CDR3 protein: CASRGDRNLYSGANVLTF
CDR3 DNA: TGTGCCAGCAGGGGCGACAGGAACCTCTACTCTGGGGCCAACGTCCTGACTTTC

clone size: .
D gene: TRBD1
J gene: TRBJ1-2
V gene: TRBV20-1
CDR3 protein: CSARDTGGVYYGYTF
CDR3 DNA: TGCAGTGCTAGAGACACAGGGGGCGTTTACTATGGCTACACCTTC

clone size: many
D gene: TRBD1
J gene: TRBJ1-1
V gene: TRBV19
CDR3 protein: CASRKTGGGIRNTEAFF
CDR3 DNA: TGTGCCAGTAGAAAGACAGGGGGCGGCATACGGAACACTGAAGCTTTCTTT

clone size: many
D gene: .
J gene: TRBJ2-6
V gene: TRBV11-3
CDR3 protein: CASSSRNSGANVLTF
CDR3 DNA: TGTGCCAGCAGCTCCAGGAACTCTGGGGCCAACGTCCTGACTTTC

clone size: many
D gene: .
J gene: TRBJ2-7
V gene: TRBV9
CDR3 protein: CASSVEWGSSYEQYF
CDR3 DNA: TGTGCCAGCAGCGTTGAATGGGGAAGCTCCTACGAGCAGTACTTC

clone size: .
D gene: .
J gene: TRBJ1-2
V gene: TRBV6-1
CDR3 protein: CASSRAGRGSDYGHTF
CDR3 DNA: TGTGCCAGCAGCAGAGCGGGGAGGGGAAGTGACTATGGCCACACCTTC

clone size: many
D gene: .
J gene: TRBJ1-5
V gene: TRBV6-1
CDR3 protein: CASSQDAYSNQPQHF
CDR3 DNA: TGTGCCAGCAGCCAGGATGCCTATAGCAATCAGCCCCAGCATTTT

clone size: .
D gene: .
J gene: TRBJ2-1
V gene: TRBV28
CDR3 protein: CASSYDASYNEQFF
CDR3 DNA: TGTGCCAGCAGCTACGACGCCTCCTACAATGAGCAGTTCTTC

clone size: many
D gene: .
J gene: TRBJ1-4
V gene: TRBV3-1
CDR3 protein: CASSQGTANEKLFF
CDR3 DNA: TGTGCCAGCAGCCAAGGGACAGCTAATGAAAAACTGTTTTTT

clone size: .
D gene: TRBD1
J gene: TRBJ1-5
V gene: TRBV19
CDR3 protein: CASSSGGGPGQPQHF
CDR3 DNA: TGTGCCAGTAGTAGCGGAGGGGGCCCCGGTCAGCCCCAGCATTTT

clone size: .
D gene: .
J gene: TRBJ2-2
V gene: TRBV6-5
CDR3 protein: CASSYGNAGELFF
CDR3 DNA: TGTGCCAGCAGTTACGGTAACGCCGGGGAGCTGTTTTTT

clone size: many
D gene: TRBD2
J gene: TRBJ2-7
V gene: TRBV10-3
CDR3 protein: CAISGGLAGATYEQYF
CDR3 DNA: TGTGCCATCAGTGGGGGACTAGCGGGAGCTACCTACGAGCAGTACTTC

clone size: .
D gene: TRBD2
J gene: TRBJ2-1
V gene: TRBV5-6
CDR3 protein: CASSLRAGDDEQFF
CDR3 DNA: TGTGCCAGCAGCTTGCGGGCGGGAGACGATGAGCAGTTCTTC

clone size: .
D gene: TRBD2
J gene: TRBJ2-5
V gene: TRBV5-1
CDR3 protein: CASSPGTSGRAGETQYF
CDR3 DNA: TGCGCCAGCAGCCCAGGGACTAGCGGGAGGGCCGGGGAGACCCAGTACTTC

clone size: many
D gene: .
J gene: TRBJ2-7
V gene: TRBV5-1
CDR3 protein: CASSLAGALQQYF
CDR3 DNA: TGCGCCAGCAGCTTGGCAGGGGCACTTCAGCAGTACTTC

clone size: .
D gene: TRBD1
J gene: TRBJ2-7
V gene: TRBV7-9
CDR3 protein: CASSTRAGTGIPYEQYF
CDR3 DNA: TGTGCCAGCAGCACAAGAGCCGGGACAGGGATCCCGTACGAGCAGTACTTC

clone size: few
D gene: .
J gene: TRBJ1-3
V gene: TRBV5-4
CDR3 protein: CASSGYLGTDARQRRNTIYF
CDR3 DNA: TGTGCCAGCAGCGGATACCTCGGTACAGATGCCCGACAGAGGAGAAACACCATATATTTT

clone size: few
D gene: TRBD2
J gene: TRBJ2-1
V gene: TRBV28
CDR3 protein: CASSQSSVGGRAYNEQFF
CDR3 DNA: TGTGCCAGCAGTCAGTCTTCGGTGGGCGGGAGAGCCTACAATGAGCAGTTCTTC

clone size: many
D gene: TRBD2
J gene: TRBJ2-3
V gene: TRBV20-1
CDR3 protein: CSARDPGLAGVLDTQYF
CDR3 DNA: TGCAGTGCTAGAGACCCGGGGCTAGCGGGAGTATTGGATACGCAGTATTTT

clone size: many
D gene: .
J gene: TRBJ2-1
V gene: TRBV20-1
CDR3 protein: CSAPSFGGLDIKIYNEQFF
CDR3 DNA: TGCAGTGCCCCGAGCTTCGGGGGACTCGACATCAAAATCTACAATGAGCAGTTCTTC

clone size: .
D gene: .
J gene: TRBJ2-6
V gene: TRBV5-6
CDR3 protein: CASRQRGRTFSGANVLTF
CDR3 DNA: TGTGCCAGCAGGCAAAGAGGACGGACGTTCTCTGGGGCCAACGTCCTGACTTTC

clone size: many
D gene: .
J gene: TRBJ1-4
V gene: TRBV20-1
CDR3 protein: CGLTDDNEKLFF
CDR3 DNA: TGCGGATTGACCGACGATAATGAAAAACTGTTTTTT

clone size: many
D gene: .
J gene: TRBJ1-1
V gene: TRBV27
CDR3 protein: CASSLSISGLQNTEAFF
CDR3 DNA: TGTGCCAGCAGTTTATCGATTTCAGGACTGCAGAACACTGAAGCTTTCTTT

clone size: .
D gene: TRBD1
J gene: TRBJ1-5
V gene: TRBV19
CDR3 protein: CASSKGQGLSNQPQHF
CDR3 DNA: TGTGCCAGTAGTAAGGGACAGGGGCTTAGCAATCAGCCCCAGCATTTT

clone size: .
D gene: TRBD2
J gene: TRBJ2-3
V gene: TRBV11-2
CDR3 protein: CASSSGGTSGGHTDTQYF
CDR3 DNA: TGTGCCAGCAGCTCGGGAGGAACTAGCGGAGGTCACACAGATACGCAGTATTTT

clone size: .
D gene: TRBD1
J gene: TRBJ1-2
V gene: TRBV27
CDR3 protein: CASSFLPGTGDYGYTF
CDR3 DNA: TGTGCCAGCAGTTTTCTGCCTGGGACAGGGGACTATGGCTACACCTTC

clone size: few
D gene: .
J gene: TRBJ1-3
V gene: TRBV4-1
CDR3 protein: CASSPRVVTGNTIYF
CDR3 DNA: TGCGCCAGCAGCCCCAGGGTCGTTACTGGAAACACCATATATTTT

clone size: many
D gene: .
J gene: TRBJ2-3
V gene: TRBV28
CDR3 protein: CASSLGGADPHTDTQYF
CDR3 DNA: TGTGCCAGCAGTTTGGGGGGGGCGGACCCTCACACAGATACGCAGTATTTT

clone size: many
D gene: .
J gene: TRBJ1-4
V gene: TRBV12-3/TRBV12-4
CDR3 protein: CASSRTDLNEKLFF
CDR3 DNA: TGTGCCAGCAGTCGGACAGATTTGAATGAAAAACTGTTTTTT

clone size: few
D gene: TRBD2
J gene: TRBJ2-1
V gene: TRBV7-2
CDR3 protein: CASSSSGSRNEQFF
CDR3 DNA: TGTGCCAGCAGCTCGAGCGGGAGCCGCAATGAGCAGTTCTTC

clone size: many
D gene: TRBD1
J gene: TRBJ2-7
V gene: TRBV10-3
CDR3 protein: CATKIQGAYEQYF
CDR3 DNA: TGTGCCACCAAGATACAGGGGGCGTACGAGCAGTACTTC

clone size: many
D gene: TRBD2
J gene: TRBJ2-1
V gene: TRBV28
CDR3 protein: CASSLTRLANSYNEQFF
CDR3 DNA: TGTGCCAGCAGTTTGACCCGACTAGCGAACTCCTACAATGAGCAGTTCTTC

clone size: many
D gene: .
J gene: TRBJ2-2
V gene: TRBV3-1
CDR3 protein: CASTRGGTGELFF
CDR3 DNA: TGTGCCAGCACCCGGGGAGGAACCGGGGAGCTGTTTTTT

clone size: many
D gene: .
J gene: TRBJ2-3
V gene: TRBV20-1
CDR3 protein: CSALRGMGTDTQYF
CDR3 DNA: TGCAGTGCCCTAAGGGGGATGGGCACAGATACGCAGTATTTT

clone size: few
D gene: .
J gene: TRBJ2-5
V gene: TRBV5-1
CDR3 protein: CASSTGNRRSNQETQYF
CDR3 DNA: TGCGCCAGCAGCACCGGAAACAGGAGGTCGAACCAAGAGACCCAGTACTTC

clone size: .
D gene: .
J gene: TRBJ1-2
V gene: TRBV19
CDR3 protein: CASSIDLLNYGYTF
CDR3 DNA: TGTGCCAGTAGTATAGATCTCTTAAACTATGGCTACACCTTC

clone size: many
D gene: TRBD1
J gene: TRBJ2-1
V gene: TRBV7-9
CDR3 protein: CASSPPGQPYNEQFF
CDR3 DNA: TGTGCCAGTAGCCCACCGGGACAGCCATACAATGAGCAGTTCTTC

clone size: many
D gene: TRBD2
J gene: TRBJ2-3
V gene: TRBV30
CDR3 protein: CAWSSGTSGSLDTQYF
CDR3 DNA: TGTGCCTGGAGTTCCGGGACTAGCGGGAGCCTGGATACGCAGTATTTT

clone size: many
D gene: TRBD2
J gene: TRBJ2-5
V gene: TRBV6-1
CDR3 protein: CASSWSGGAGETQYF
CDR3 DNA: TGTGCCAGCAGTTGGAGCGGGGGGGCAGGAGAGACCCAGTACTTC

clone size: many
D gene: .
J gene: TRBJ1-5
V gene: TRBV6-1
CDR3 protein: CASSESTEGKKNQPQHF
CDR3 DNA: TGTGCCAGCAGTGAATCGACGGAGGGCAAAAAAAATCAGCCCCAGCATTTT

clone size: .
D gene: .
J gene: TRBJ2-7
V gene: TRBV5-5
CDR3 protein: CASQMDRNFYEQYF
CDR3 DNA: TGTGCCAGCCAGATGGACAGAAATTTCTACGAGCAGTACTTC

clone size: many
D gene: TRBD1
J gene: TRBJ1-6
V gene: TRBV7-9
CDR3 protein: CASSHPTGLFSPLHF
CDR3 DNA: TGTGCCAGCAGCCACCCGACAGGGTTATTTTCACCCCTCCACTTT

clone size: many
D gene: .
J gene: TRBJ2-2
V gene: TRBV5-1
CDR3 protein: CASSGGGVAGELFF
CDR3 DNA: TGCGCCAGCAGCGGAGGAGGGGTAGCCGGGGAGCTGTTTTTT

clone size: .
D gene: TRBD2
J gene: TRBJ2-7
V gene: TRBV11-2
CDR3 protein: CASRSISGRDTYEQYF
CDR3 DNA: TGTGCCAGCAGATCTATTAGCGGGAGAGATACCTACGAGCAGTACTTC

clone size: .
D gene: TRBD1
J gene: TRBJ1-1
V gene: TRBV19
CDR3 protein: CAISKRGRTEAFF
CDR3 DNA: TGTGCCATTAGTAAAAGGGGGCGGACTGAAGCTTTCTTT

clone size: many
D gene: TRBD2
J gene: TRBJ2-5
V gene: TRBV14
CDR3 protein: CASSARLAGGQETQYF
CDR3 DNA: TGTGCCAGCAGCGCCCGTCTAGCGGGGGGACAAGAGACCCAGTACTTC

clone size: many
D gene: TRBD2
J gene: TRBJ2-1
V gene: TRBV12-3/TRBV12-4
CDR3 protein: CASGVEGLAGNEQFF
CDR3 DNA: TGTGCCAGCGGCGTCGAAGGACTAGCGGGCAATGAGCAGTTCTTC

clone size: many
D gene: .
J gene: TRBJ1-2
V gene: TRBV7-8
CDR3 protein: CASSLAWGADYGYTF
CDR3 DNA: TGTGCCAGCAGCTTAGCATGGGGGGCCGACTATGGCTACACCTTC